The 30 T cell receptor beta chains in this list originate from one sample, sequenced in a study of shared clonotypes between healthy human individuals (dated by TCRdb to the early 2020s). Libraries came from the immunoSEQ multiplex PCR assay. The table comes from immuneACCESS by way of TCRdb, which keeps in-frame sequences with V and J called. Part of the clones is missing from these tables; in studies checked, under half for an unresolved V gene and the rest for unknown reasons. This sample comprises 2 million to 3 million clones, 93% of them detected only once. Of the sample, approximately 0.36% is held by the ten largest clones. The material sequenced was naive CD4+ T cells from PBMCs. Interpreted using the paper, the cell subset or site label stands for: CD45RA+ positively selected. Source of these receptors: a man aged 18 to 35 in good health. Some clones in this sample may be carry-over from other donors' samples.

In the case of this clone: Other DNA sequences in this specimen translate into the identical CDR3. The V gene is TRBV7-9, the J gene TRBJ2-5, with no clear D. V lost 3 bases and J lost 2, with 13 bases in between. This CDR3 comprises 15 residues. Germline V gene data show CDR1 as SEHNR and CDR2 as FQNEAQ (reference sequence). This chain's CDR3 is CASSFSRARQETQYF. As DNA, the CDR3 is TGTGCCAGCAGCTTTAGCCGGGCCAGGCAAGAGACCCAGTACTTC. Complete variable domain (other parts from reference TRBV7-9 and TRBJ2-5): DTGVSQNPRHKITKRGQNVTFRCDPISEHNRLYWYRQTLGQGPEFLTYFQNEAQLEKSRLLSDRFSAERPKGSFSTLEIQRTEQGDSAMYLCASSFSRARQETQYFGPGTRLLVL.

As regards this clone: Other DNA sequences in this sample translate to the same CDR3. The rearrangement uses TRBV19 and TRBJ1-2; no clear D. V lost 2 bases to trimming and J lost 2 bases, with 6 bases between them. CDR1 and CDR2 from the germline V gene are LNHDA and SQIVND (reference sequence). The CDR3 is made up of 13 amino acids. CDR3 amino acids: CASSINSNYGYTF. DNA for the CDR3: TGTGCCAGTAGTATAAACAGCAACTATGGCTACACCTTC.

This sequence joins TRBV15 and TRBJ2-1; D remains ambiguous. The germline gives CDR1 LNHNV, CDR2 YYDKDF (reference sequence). Trimming took off 5 bases at V and 5 bases at J, with 10 bases between the two ends. This CDR3 has 13 residues. The CDR3 sequence is CATSARKDNEQFF. For the CDR3, the DNA is TGTGCCACCAGCGCGCGAAAGGACAATGAGCAGTTCTTC.

The chain combines TRBV19 with TRBJ2-7; the D is unclear. CDR3 size: 17 residues. V dropped 0 bases and J dropped 3 bases, with 18 bases sitting between them. The germline gives CDR1 LNHDA, CDR2 SQIVND (reference sequence). The CDR3 nucleotides read TGTGCCAGTAGTATAGATGTGTCATCAACACACGACTACGAGCAGTACTTC. This gives the protein CASSIDVSSTHDYEQYF.

The chain combines TRBV5-4 with TRBJ1-2; D not certain. This CDR3 has 14 amino acids. CDR1 is SGHNT, CDR2 YYREEE, per germline (reference sequence). The V end was cut by 5 bases, the J end by 1 base, with 12 bases between. The CDR3 protein is CASRTLSSNYGYTF. CDR3 in DNA: TGTGCCAGCAGAACCCTGTCTAGTAACTATGGCTACACCTTC.

V usage is TRBV4-1 and J usage is TRBJ1-1; a weak D match, TRBD1 (6 bases). The germline V gene has CDR1 MGHRA and CDR2 YSYEKL. The ends were cut back, 4 bases at V and 7 bases at J, with 16 bases in the middle. The CDR3 has 14 amino acids. As DNA, the CDR3 is TGCGCCAGCAGCCTCCCCTCCATACAGGGTGAAGCTTTCTTT. Its translation: CASSLPSIQGEAFF.

Here the CDR3 reads CASSLGQGGNIQYF. In DNA form, the CDR3 reads TGTGCCAGCAGTCTCGGACAGGGTGGAAACATTCAGTACTTC. The chain joins TRBV6-1 to TRBJ2-4, with TRBD1 matching over 8 bases. V shed 5 bases, J shed 6 bases, and the junction held 6 bases outside the gene matches. The CDR3 runs to 14 residues. Germline CDR1 reads MNHNS; CDR2 reads SASEGT.

In the case of this clone: Other DNA sequences within the sample encode an identical CDR3. The rearrangement links TRBV7-2 to TRBJ2-7; 9 bases line up with TRBD1. Germline CDR1 and CDR2: SGHTA and FQGNSA. CDR3 length: 15 residues. V shed 5 bases and J 2 bases; nucleotides not matched to a gene: 7. CDR3 bases: TGTGCCAGCAGCCTAAGGAGGACAGGGGCCTACGAGCAGTACTTC. Residues: CASSLRRTGAYEQYF.

The CDR3, as DNA: TGTGCCAGCAGCCTGCTGGGCAGCTCCTCTGGAAACACCATATATTTT. Translating it yields CASSLLGSSSGNTIYF. The V call is TRBV5-5, the J call TRBJ1-3; D gene unclear. CDR3 size: 16 residues. Trimming pared 4 bases from V and 0 bases from J, leaving 14 bases between. Germline CDR1 SGHKS, CDR2 YYEKEE (reference sequence).

The J gene is TRBJ2-1, the V gene TRBV9; possibly TRBD1 for D (6 bases). The germline V gene encodes CDR1 SGDLS and CDR2 YYNGEE. The V gene lost 0 bases and the J gene lost 12 bases, with 19 bases spanning the gap. The CDR3 sequence is 15 residues long. The CDR3 nucleotides are TGTGCCAGCAGCGTAGGGATGGGGGCAGGGATCGGGCAGTTCTTC. Amino acids: CASSVGMGAGIGQFF.

This clone was detected only once. V gene TRBV27 combines with J gene TRBJ1-2; 11 nucleotides agree with TRBD1. Trimming at V came to 2 bases and at J to 7 bases, leaving 9 bases not matched to a gene. Germline values: CDR1 MNHEY, CDR2 SMNVEV (reference sequence). CDR3 size: 16 residues. The DNA for the CDR3 is TGTGCCAGCAGTTTACTTACCGGGACAGGGGGAAGTGGCTACACCTTC. It codes for CASSLLTGTGGSGYTF.

The chain employs TRBV7-8 and TRBJ1-1; D possibly corresponds to TRBD1 (6 bases). Trimming cost V 3 bases and J 2 bases, with 31 bases left between them. Per germline, CDR1 SGHVS and CDR2 FQNEAQ. This CDR3 has 21 amino acids. CDR3 protein: CASSFPKGGGTSGRANTEAFF. The CDR3 DNA sequence: TGTGCCAGCAGCTTCCCTAAGGGGGGAGGGACGTCGGGGAGGGCTAACACTGAAGCTTTCTTT.

CDR3 in DNA: TGTGCCAGCAGCTATAAGGACAGGGCGATAACCTACGAGCAGTACTTC. Amino acid sequence: CASSYKDRAITYEQYF. V and J are TRBV5-6 and TRBJ2-7; TRBD1 agrees at 8 bases. CDR3 length: 16 residues. CDR1 is SGHDT, CDR2 YYEEEE, per germline. Trimming took 3 bases from V and 2 from J; bases not matched to a gene: 10.

CDR3 residues: CASSLGGSGRARRPDTQYF. CDR3 DNA sequence: TGTGCCAGCAGCTTGGGAGGTAGCGGGAGGGCCCGAAGACCTGATACGCAGTATTTT. The gene calls are TRBV5-4 and TRBJ2-3; 11 bases agree with TRBD2. This CDR3 region has 19 residues. V was clipped by 0 bases and J by 6 bases; unmatched bases: 15. Germline CDR1 reads SGHNT; CDR2 reads YYREEE (reference sequence).

The chain uses TRBV9 and TRBJ2-2; no clear D gene. The CDR3 has 13 amino acids. Germline lookup yields CDR1 SGDLS and CDR2 YYNGEE. The V and J ends lost 3 bases and 3 bases respectively, with 6 bases between them. The CDR3 DNA follows: TGTGCCAGCAGCGCCGGTTACACCGGGGAGCTGTTTTTT. Translated: CASSAGYTGELFF.

The chain joins TRBV18 to TRBJ2-2; 8 bases line up with TRBD2. The CDR3 extends over 15 amino acids. J was trimmed by 7 bases and V by 6 bases; bases with no gene match: 10. Germline CDR1 is KGHSH and CDR2 is LQKENI. The DNA of the CDR3 is TGTGCCAGCTCGGGCTCAGCGGGAGAACACGGGGAGCTGTTTTTT. Translated: CASSGSAGEHGELFF.

V and J are TRBV5-1 and TRBJ1-1; the match to TRBD1 covers 7 bases. Trimming cost V 2 bases and J 4 bases; bases outside gene matches: 8. Germline V gene lookup returns CDR1 SGHRS and CDR2 YFSETQ. This CDR3 is 15 amino acids long. CDR3 protein: CASSLSGGRGTEAFF. The CDR3 nucleotides read TGCGCCAGCAGCTTATCAGGGGGTAGAGGCACTGAAGCTTTCTTT.

This sequence joins TRBV5-6 and TRBJ2-1, with 8 bases aligning to TRBD1. The CDR3 runs to 15 residues. In germline, CDR1 is SGHDT, CDR2 YYEEEE. Trimming cost V 7 bases and J 4 bases; bases outside gene matches: 10. The DNA for the CDR3 is TGTGCCAGCTTTACTCGAGACAGGGGATACAATGAGCAGTTCTTC. It is translated as CASFTRDRGYNEQFF. Combining the CDR3 with reference TRBV5-6 and TRBJ2-1 gives the whole variable domain DAGVTQSPTHLIKTRGQQVTLRCSPKSGHDTVSWYQQALGQGPQFIFQYYEEEERQRGNFPDRFSGHQFPNYSSELNVNALLLGDSALYLCASFTRDRGYNEQFFGPGTRLTVL.

The chain couples TRBV4-2 to TRBJ2-7, with 9 bases fitting TRBD2. Germline V gene lookup returns CDR1 LGHNA and CDR2 YNFKEQ. V shed 0 bases, J shed 0 bases, and the junction held 12 bases outside the gene matches. The CDR3 covers 19 residues. CDR3 protein: CASSQDRTSVGKASYEQYF. The CDR3 nucleotides read TGTGCCAGCAGCCAAGACCGGACTAGCGTAGGGAAGGCCTCCTACGAGCAGTACTTC.

Remarks on this clone: One end of the junction does not line up with germline, which may come from a read error. V usage is TRBV27 and J usage is TRBJ2-3, with TRBD2 matching 7 bases. Germline CDR1 is MNHEY and CDR2 is SMNVEV (reference sequence). There are 16 residues in the CDR3. The CDR3: CASSVSGAREGDTQYF. CDR3 bases: TGTGCCAGCAGTGTATCGGGCGCCAGGGAGGGAGATACGCAGTATTTT.

The chain uses TRBV7-3 and TRBJ2-7; D is unclear. Between the trimmed V and J ends, which lost 1 base and 4 bases, there was a span of 5 bases. The CDR3 consists of 12 residues. Germline V CDR1 and CDR2: SGHTA, FQGTGA. The CDR3 loop is CASSLNGYEQYF. CDR3 DNA sequence: TGTGCCAGCAGCTTAAACGGGTACGAGCAGTACTTC.

The CDR3 loop reads CASSQPGSGRAEGEFF. The DNA for the CDR3 is TGCGCCAGCAGCCAGCCTGGGAGCGGGAGGGCCGAGGGGGAGTTCTTC. The genes are TRBV4-1 and TRBJ2-1, with 10 bases that match TRBD2. V shed 3 bases and J 14 bases; nucleotides not matched to a gene: 16. This CDR3 region has 16 residues. Germline V lookup: CDR1 MGHRA, CDR2 YSYEKL.

This clone was recorded only once. Compared with germline, one end of the junction differs, possibly owing to a read error. The CDR3 coding sequence is TGTGCCAGCAGTGACTCCCTTAGCGGGAGATACGAGCAGTACTTC. It is translated as CASSDSLSGRYEQYF. The rearrangement uses TRBV6-5 and TRBJ2-5, with 9 nucleotides matching TRBD2. TRBJ2-7 explains the end of the DNA better; the J call may be wrong. Per the germline V gene, CDR1 is MNHEY and CDR2 is SVGAGI. The CDR3 length is 15 residues.

This chain joins TRBV18 and TRBJ2-5; D not resolved. Germline V gene sequence: CDR1 KGHSH, CDR2 LQKENI. Trimming left V 1 base short and J 5 bases short, with 11 bases between. The CDR3 is made up of 14 amino acids. This CDR3 reads CASSPLDIGETQYF. The CDR3 DNA sequence: TGTGCCAGCTCACCACTCGACATCGGGGAGACCCAGTACTTC.

V is TRBV7-8 and J is TRBJ1-1, with D perhaps TRBD1 (6 bases). This CDR3 has 14 residues. Germline CDR1 is SGHVS and CDR2 is FQNEAQ. Trimming left V 4 bases short and J 3 bases short, with 12 bases between. The CDR3: CASSSGHLDTEAFF. CDR3 nucleotide sequence: TGTGCCAGCAGCTCGGGACACCTTGACACTGAAGCTTTCTTT.

As regards this clone: The same CDR3 is also encoded by other DNA sequences in this sample. The rearrangement uses TRBV5-1 and TRBJ2-3, with D possibly matching TRBD1 (5 bases). From germline, CDR1 is SGHRS and CDR2 YFSETQ. With 1 base removed from V and 5 bases from J, the gap between germline ends came to 11 bases. This CDR3 has 14 residues. The CDR3 DNA follows: TGCGCCAGCAGCTTGTCAGGGTTCGGAGATACGCAGTATTTT. This codes for CASSLSGFGDTQYF.

This sequence joins TRBV27 and TRBJ2-4, with 9 bases lining up with TRBD1. The V gene end was trimmed by 4 bases and the J gene end by 1 base; junction bases not matched to a gene: 5. The V gene's germline CDR1 is MNHEY and CDR2 SMNVEV (reference sequence). CDR3 length equals 16 residues. CDR3 sequence reads: CASSSQGAGAKNIQYF. The DNA of the CDR3 is TGTGCCAGCAGTTCACAGGGGGCAGGGGCCAAAAACATTCAGTACTTC.

This clone was observed a single time. This chain links TRBV27 with TRBJ1-1; TRBD1 agrees at 10 bases. V shed 4 bases, J shed 5 bases, and the junction held 4 bases outside the gene matches. CDR3 length: 14 amino acids. Germline-derived CDR1 and CDR2 are MNHEY and SMNVEV (reference sequence). CDR3 in DNA: TGTGCCAGCAGTTCGGGACAGGGGAGGACTGAAGCTTTCTTT. Protein sequence: CASSSGQGRTEAFF.

The rearrangement uses TRBV7-3 and TRBJ2-1, with D perhaps matching TRBD1 (6 bases). CDR3 size: 15 residues. CDR1 SGHTA and CDR2 FQGTGA come from the germline V gene. V was shortened by 5 bases and J by 5 bases, with 16 bases between the two germline ends. The DNA of the CDR3 is TGTGCCAGCAGCCTGGCAAGGGGGTATGACAATGAGCAGTTCTTC. It specifies CASSLARGYDNEQFF.

V is TRBV2 and J is TRBJ1-1; D may be TRBD1 (6 bases). Germline CDR1 is SNHLY and CDR2 is FYNNEI. The ends were cut back, 10 bases at V and 2 bases at J, with 17 bases in the middle. The CDR3 runs to 14 residues. CDR3 DNA: TGTGCCATCGACCCAAACGGGGGCAACACTGAAGCTTTCTTT. It specifies CAIDPNGGNTEAFF.